A single TCR beta chain is shown here with its context. The data are from a study of blood T cell repertoires in COVID-19. CDR1 SGHTA and CDR2 FQGNSA come from the germline V gene. This CDR3 spans 15 amino acids. J was trimmed by 6 bases and V by 5 bases; bases with no gene match: 8. Sequencing used immunoSEQ multiplex PCR; TCRdb keeps in-frame clones, though not all of them. The data contain about 440,000 clones, around nine tenths of them singletons. The TCR sequence derives from a woman younger than 45 with acute or convalescent COVID-19. Sequenced material: peripheral blood. The chain links TRBV7-2 to TRBJ2-3; 10 bases match TRBD2. In DNA, the CDR3 is TGTGCCAGCAGCCCATACATAGCGGGGGGTGATACGCAGTATTTT. This translates into CASSPYIAGGDTQYF.